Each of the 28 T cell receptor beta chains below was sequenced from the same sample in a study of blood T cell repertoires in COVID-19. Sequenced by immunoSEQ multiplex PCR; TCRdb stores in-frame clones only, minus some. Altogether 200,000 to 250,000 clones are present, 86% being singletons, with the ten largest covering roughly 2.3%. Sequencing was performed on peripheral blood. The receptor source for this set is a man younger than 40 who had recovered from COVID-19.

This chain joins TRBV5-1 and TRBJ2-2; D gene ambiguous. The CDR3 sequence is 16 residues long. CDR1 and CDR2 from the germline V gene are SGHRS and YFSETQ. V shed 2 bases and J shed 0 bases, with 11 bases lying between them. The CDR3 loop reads CASSFAQFANTGELFF. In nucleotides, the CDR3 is TGCGCCAGCAGCTTCGCACAGTTCGCGAACACCGGGGAGCTGTTTTTT.

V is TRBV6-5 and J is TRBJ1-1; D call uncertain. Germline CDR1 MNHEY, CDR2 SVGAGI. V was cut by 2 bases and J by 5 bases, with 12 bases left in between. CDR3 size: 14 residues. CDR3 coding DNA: TGTGCCAGCAGTTACCACCGGAGGGAAACTGAAGCTTTCTTT. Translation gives CASSYHRRETEAFF.

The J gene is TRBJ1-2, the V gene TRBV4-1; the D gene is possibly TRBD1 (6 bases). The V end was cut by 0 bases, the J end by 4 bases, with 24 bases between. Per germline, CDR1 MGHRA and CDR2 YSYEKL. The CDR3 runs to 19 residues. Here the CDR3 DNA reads TGCGCCAGCAGCCAAGATTTAGGCCCCTGGACAGAAGTACCCTATGGCTACACCTTC. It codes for CASSQDLGPWTEVPYGYTF.

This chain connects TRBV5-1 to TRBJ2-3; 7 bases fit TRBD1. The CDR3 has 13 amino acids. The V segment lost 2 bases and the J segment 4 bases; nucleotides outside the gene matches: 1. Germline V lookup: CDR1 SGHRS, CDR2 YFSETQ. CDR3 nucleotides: TGCGCCAGCAGCTTAGGGGGCCCAGATACGCAGTATTTT. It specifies CASSLGGPDTQYF.

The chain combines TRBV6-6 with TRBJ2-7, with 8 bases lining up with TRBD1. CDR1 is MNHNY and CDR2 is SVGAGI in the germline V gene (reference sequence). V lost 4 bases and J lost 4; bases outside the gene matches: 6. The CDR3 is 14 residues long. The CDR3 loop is CASSFPGQDYEQYF. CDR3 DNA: TGTGCCAGCAGTTTTCCGGGACAGGATTACGAGCAGTACTTC.

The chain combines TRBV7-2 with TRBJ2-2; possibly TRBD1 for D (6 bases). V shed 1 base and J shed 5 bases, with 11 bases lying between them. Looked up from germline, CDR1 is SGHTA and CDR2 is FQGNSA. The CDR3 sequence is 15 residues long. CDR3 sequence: CASSLEQGRTGELFF. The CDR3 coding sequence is TGTGCCAGCAGCTTAGAACAGGGTCGAACCGGGGAGCTGTTTTTT.

The CDR3 coding sequence is TGTGCCAGCAGCCAAGCGGGGATAGAGACCCAGTACTTC. Protein sequence: CASSQAGIETQYF. The chain has TRBV11-3 and TRBJ2-5, with TRBD2 matching 7 bases. J lost 4 bases, V lost 5 bases, and 4 bases had no gene match. Germline V gene sequence: CDR1 SGHNT, CDR2 YENEEA. CDR3 length: 13 amino acids.

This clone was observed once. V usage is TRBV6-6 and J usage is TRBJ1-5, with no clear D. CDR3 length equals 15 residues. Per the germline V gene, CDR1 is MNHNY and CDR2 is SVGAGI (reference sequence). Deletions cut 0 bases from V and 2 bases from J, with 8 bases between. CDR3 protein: CASSYSLGGNQPQHF. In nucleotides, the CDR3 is TGTGCCAGCAGTTACTCCTTAGGAGGCAATCAGCCCCAGCATTTT.

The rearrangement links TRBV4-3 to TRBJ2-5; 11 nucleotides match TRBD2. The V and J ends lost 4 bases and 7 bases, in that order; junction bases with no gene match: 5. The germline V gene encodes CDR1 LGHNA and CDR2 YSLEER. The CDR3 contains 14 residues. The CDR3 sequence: CASSLAGGAGTQYF. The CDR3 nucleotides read TGCGCCAGCAGCCTAGCGGGGGGGGCTGGGACCCAGTACTTC.

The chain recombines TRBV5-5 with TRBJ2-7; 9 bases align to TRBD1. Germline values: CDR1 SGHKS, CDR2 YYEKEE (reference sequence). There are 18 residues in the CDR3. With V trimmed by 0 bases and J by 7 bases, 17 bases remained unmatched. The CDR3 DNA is TGTGCCAGCAGCTTGGTGGGGACAGGGACACTCTCTTTAGCTGAGCAGTACTTC. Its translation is CASSLVGTGTLSLAEQYF.

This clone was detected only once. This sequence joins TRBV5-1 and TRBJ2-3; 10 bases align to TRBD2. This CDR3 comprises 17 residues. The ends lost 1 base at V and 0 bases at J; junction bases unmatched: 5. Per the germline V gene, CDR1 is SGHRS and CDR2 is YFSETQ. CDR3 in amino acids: CASSLTSGDPSTDTQYF. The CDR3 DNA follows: TGCGCCAGCAGCTTGACTAGCGGGGACCCGAGCACAGATACGCAGTATTTT.

This CDR3 is CASSQDFPRGRGYTF. CDR3 sequence (DNA): TGTGCCAGCAGCCAAGACTTTCCCAGGGGAAGAGGCTACACCTTC. The rearrangement joins TRBV4-2 to TRBJ1-2; TRBD1 might be the D (6 bases). Germline-derived CDR1 and CDR2 are LGHNA and YNFKEQ. The CDR3 contains 15 residues. V was shortened by 0 bases and J by 8 bases, with 16 bases between the two germline ends.

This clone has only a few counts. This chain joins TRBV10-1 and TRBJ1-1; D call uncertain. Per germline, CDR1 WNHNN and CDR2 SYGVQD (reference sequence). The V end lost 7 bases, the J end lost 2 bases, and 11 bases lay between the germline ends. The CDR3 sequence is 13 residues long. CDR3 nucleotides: TGCGCCAGCAATTCCGGACTTAACACTGAAGCTTTCTTT. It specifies CASNSGLNTEAFF.

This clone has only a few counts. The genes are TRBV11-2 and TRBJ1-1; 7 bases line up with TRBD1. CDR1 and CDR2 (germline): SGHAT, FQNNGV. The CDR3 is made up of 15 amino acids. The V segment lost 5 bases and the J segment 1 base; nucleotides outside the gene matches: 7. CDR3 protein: CASSLLTGTNTEAFF. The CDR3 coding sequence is TGTGCCAGCAGCCTATTGACAGGGACGAACACTGAAGCTTTCTTT.

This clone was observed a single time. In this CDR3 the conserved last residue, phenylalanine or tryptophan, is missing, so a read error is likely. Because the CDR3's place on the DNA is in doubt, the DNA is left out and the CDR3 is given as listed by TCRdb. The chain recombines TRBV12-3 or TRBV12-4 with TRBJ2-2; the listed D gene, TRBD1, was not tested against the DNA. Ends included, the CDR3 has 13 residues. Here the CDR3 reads CASSFGDVGTPSL.

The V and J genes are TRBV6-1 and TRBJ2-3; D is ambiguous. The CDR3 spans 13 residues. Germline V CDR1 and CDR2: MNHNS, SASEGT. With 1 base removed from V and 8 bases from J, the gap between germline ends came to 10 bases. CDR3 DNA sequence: TGTGCCAGCAGTGAAGGAGGAAAACCTACGCAGTATTTT. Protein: CASSEGGKPTQYF.

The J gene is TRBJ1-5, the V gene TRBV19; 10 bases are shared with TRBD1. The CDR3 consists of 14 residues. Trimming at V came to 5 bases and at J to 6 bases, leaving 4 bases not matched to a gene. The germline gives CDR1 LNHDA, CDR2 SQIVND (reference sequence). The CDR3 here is CASSQGTGAQPQHF. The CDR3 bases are TGTGCCAGTAGTCAAGGGACAGGGGCTCAGCCCCAGCATTTT.

The CDR3 sequence: CASRPAGTGRDGYTF. The CDR3 bases are TGTGCCAGCAGGCCCGCCGGGACAGGGAGGGACGGCTACACCTTC. The chain carries TRBV6-5 and TRBJ1-2, with 9 bases lining up with TRBD1. CDR3 length: 15 amino acids. V lost 6 bases to trimming and J lost 8 bases; unmatched junction nucleotides: 13. From germline, CDR1 is MNHEY and CDR2 SVGAGI.

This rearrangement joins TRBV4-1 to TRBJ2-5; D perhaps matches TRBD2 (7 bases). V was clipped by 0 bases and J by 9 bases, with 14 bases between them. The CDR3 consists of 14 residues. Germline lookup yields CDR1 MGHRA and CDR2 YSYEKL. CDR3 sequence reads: CASSQDGGGQAQYF. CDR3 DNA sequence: TGCGCCAGCAGCCAAGATGGCGGGGGCCAGGCCCAGTACTTC.

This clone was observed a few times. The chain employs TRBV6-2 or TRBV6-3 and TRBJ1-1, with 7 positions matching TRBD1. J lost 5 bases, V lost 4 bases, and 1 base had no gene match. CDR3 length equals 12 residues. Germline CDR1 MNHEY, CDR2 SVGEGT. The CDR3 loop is CASSSGGTEAFF. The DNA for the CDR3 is TGTGCCAGCAGTTCAGGGGGAACTGAAGCTTTCTTT.

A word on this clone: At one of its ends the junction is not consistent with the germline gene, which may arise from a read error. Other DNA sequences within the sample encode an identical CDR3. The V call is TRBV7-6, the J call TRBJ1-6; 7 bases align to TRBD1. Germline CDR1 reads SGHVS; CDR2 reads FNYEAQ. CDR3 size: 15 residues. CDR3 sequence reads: CASSKDRPGNSPLHF. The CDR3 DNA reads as TGTGCCAGCAGCAAGGACAGGCCGGGTAATTCACCTCTCCACTTT.

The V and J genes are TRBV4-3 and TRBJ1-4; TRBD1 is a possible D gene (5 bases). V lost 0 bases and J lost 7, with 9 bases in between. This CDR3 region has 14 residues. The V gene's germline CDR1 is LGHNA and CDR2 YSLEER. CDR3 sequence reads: CASSQDRGVEKLFF. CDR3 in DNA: TGCGCCAGCAGCCAAGATCGGGGGGTTGAAAAACTGTTTTTT.

For the CDR3, the DNA is TGTGCCAGCAGCTTAGGGGGTAGCGGGGTTGTGGAGACCCAGTACTTC. Translation: CASSLGGSGVVETQYF. The gene calls are TRBV13 and TRBJ2-5; 8 bases are a match to TRBD2. Trimming took 0 bases from V and 5 from J; bases not matched to a gene: 8. CDR3 size: 16 residues. Germline assignment: CDR1 PRHDT and CDR2 FYEKMQ (reference sequence).

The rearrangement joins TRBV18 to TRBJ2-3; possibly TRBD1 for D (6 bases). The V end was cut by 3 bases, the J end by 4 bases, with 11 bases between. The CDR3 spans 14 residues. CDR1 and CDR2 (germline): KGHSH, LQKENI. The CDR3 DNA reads TGTGCCAGCTCACCCGGAGAGGGGGCAGATACGCAGTATTTT. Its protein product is CASSPGEGADTQYF.

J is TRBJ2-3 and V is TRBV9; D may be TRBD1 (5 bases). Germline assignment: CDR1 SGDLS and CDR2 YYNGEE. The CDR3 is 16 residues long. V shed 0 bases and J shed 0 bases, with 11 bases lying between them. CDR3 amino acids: CASSVDRSSSTDTQYF. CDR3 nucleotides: TGTGCCAGCAGCGTAGACAGGTCGTCGAGCACAGATACGCAGTATTTT.

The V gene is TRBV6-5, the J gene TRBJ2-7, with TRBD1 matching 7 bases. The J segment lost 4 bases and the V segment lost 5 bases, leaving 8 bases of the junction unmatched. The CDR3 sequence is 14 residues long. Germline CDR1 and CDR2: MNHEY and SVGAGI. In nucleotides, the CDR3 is TGTGCCAGCAGTACGTACAGGGGTGGTTACGAGCAGTACTTC. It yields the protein CASSTYRGGYEQYF.

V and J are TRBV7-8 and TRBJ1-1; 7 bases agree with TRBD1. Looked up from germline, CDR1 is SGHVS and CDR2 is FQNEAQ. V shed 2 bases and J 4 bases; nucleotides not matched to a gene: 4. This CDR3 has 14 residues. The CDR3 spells CASSLTGVSTEAFF. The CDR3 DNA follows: TGTGCCAGCAGCTTAACAGGGGTAAGCACTGAAGCTTTCTTT.

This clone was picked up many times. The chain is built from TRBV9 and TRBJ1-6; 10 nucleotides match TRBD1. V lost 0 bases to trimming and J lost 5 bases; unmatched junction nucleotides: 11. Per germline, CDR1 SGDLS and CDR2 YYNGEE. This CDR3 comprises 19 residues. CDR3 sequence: CASSVATRRGTGDNSPLHF. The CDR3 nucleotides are TGTGCCAGCAGCGTAGCTACGCGCAGGGGGACAGGGGATAATTCACCCCTCCACTTT.